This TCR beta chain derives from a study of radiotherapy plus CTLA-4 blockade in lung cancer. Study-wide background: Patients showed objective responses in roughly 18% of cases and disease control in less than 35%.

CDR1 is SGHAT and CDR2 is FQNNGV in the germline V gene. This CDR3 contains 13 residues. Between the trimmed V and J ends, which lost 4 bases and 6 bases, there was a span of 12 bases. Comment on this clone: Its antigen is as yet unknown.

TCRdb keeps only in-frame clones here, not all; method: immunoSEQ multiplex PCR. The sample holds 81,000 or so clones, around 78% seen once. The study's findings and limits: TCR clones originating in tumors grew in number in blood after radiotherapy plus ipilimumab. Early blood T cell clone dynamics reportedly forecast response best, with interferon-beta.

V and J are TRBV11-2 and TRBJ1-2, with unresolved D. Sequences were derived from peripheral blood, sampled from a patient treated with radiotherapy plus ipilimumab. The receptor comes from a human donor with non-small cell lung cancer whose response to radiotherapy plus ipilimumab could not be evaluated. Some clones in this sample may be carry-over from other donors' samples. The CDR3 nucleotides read TGTGCCAGCAGCTCCATGGACGGGGATGGCTACACCTTC. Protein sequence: CASSSMDGDGYTF.